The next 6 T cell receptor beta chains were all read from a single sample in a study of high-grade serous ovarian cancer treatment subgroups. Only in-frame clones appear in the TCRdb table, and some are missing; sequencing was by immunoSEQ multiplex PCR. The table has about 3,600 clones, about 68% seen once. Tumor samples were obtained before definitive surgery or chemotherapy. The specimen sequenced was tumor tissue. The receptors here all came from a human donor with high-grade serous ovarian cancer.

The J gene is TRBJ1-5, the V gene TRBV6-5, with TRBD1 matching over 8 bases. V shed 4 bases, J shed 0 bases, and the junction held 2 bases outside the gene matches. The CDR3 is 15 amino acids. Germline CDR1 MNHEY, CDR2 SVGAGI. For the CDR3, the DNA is TGTGCCAGCAGTTGGACAGGGCTTAGCAATCAGCCCCAGCATTTT. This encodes CASSWTGLSNQPQHF.

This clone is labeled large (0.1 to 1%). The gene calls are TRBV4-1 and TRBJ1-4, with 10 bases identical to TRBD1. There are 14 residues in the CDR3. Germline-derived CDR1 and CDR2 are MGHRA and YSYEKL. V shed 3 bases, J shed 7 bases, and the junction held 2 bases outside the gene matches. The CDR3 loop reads CASSQGQGIEKLFF. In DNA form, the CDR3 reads TGCGCCAGCAGCCAGGGACAGGGGATTGAAAAACTGTTTTTT.

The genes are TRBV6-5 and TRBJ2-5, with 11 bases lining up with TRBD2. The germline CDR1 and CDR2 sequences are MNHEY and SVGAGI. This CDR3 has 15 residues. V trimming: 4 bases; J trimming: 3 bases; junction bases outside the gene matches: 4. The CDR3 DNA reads TGTGCCAGCAGTTCAACTAGCGGGGGAAAAGAGACCCAGTACTTC. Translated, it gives CASSSTSGGKETQYF.

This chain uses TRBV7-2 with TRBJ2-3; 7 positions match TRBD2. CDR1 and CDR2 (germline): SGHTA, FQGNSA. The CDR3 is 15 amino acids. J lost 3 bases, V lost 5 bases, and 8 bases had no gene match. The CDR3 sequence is CASSPNAGGTDTQYF. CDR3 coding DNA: TGTGCCAGCAGCCCTAACGCCGGGGGGACAGATACGCAGTATTTT.

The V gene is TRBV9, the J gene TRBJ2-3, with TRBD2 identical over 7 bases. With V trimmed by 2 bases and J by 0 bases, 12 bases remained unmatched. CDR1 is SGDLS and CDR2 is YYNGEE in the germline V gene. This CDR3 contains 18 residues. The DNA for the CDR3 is TGTGCCAGCAGCGTGGCCCCAACGGAGCGGGACAGCACAGATACGCAGTATTTT. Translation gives CASSVAPTERDSTDTQYF.

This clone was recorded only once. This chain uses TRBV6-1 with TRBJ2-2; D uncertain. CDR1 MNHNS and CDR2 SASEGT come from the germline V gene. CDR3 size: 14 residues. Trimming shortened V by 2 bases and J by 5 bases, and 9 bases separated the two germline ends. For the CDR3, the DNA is TGTGCCAGCAGTGAACGGCCCGGGACCGGGGAGCTGTTTTTT. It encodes CASSERPGTGELFF.